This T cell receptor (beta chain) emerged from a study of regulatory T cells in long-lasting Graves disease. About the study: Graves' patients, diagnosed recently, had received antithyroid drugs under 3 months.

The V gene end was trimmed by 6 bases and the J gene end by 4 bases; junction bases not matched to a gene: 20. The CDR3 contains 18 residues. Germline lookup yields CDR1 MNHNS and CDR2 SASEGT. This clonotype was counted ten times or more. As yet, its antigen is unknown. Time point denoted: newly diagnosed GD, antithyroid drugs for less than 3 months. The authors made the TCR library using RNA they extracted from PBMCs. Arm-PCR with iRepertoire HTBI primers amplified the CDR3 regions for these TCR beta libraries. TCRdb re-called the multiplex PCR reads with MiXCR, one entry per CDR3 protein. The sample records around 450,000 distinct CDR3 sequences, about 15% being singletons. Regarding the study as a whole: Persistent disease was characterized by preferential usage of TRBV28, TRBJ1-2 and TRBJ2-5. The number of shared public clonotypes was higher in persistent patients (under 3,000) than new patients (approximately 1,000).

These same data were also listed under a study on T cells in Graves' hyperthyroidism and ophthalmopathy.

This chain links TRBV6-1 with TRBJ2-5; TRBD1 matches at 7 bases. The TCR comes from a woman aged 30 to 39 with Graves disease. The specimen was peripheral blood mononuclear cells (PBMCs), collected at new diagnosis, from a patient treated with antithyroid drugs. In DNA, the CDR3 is TGTGCCAGCAGCCGCGGACCCATCTCAGGGGGAGATGGAGAGACCCAGTACTTC. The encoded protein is CASSRGPISGGDGETQYF.